This T cell receptor beta chain emerged from a study of blood T cell repertoires in COVID-19. For the study at large: The cDNA or gDNA used as material had been derived from T cells, B-cell-depleted T cells, or PBMCs.

Authors' methods: Cell counts per sample came from amplifying reference gene primers. TCRdb's table, derived via immunoSEQ multiplex PCR, lists solely in-frame clones and lacks some. The V and J calls and clone size are taken from that table; D and trimming were inferred from the DNA. The repertoire holds 200,000 to 250,000 clones, with 70% to 90% as singletons. In assigning cohorts, the study relied on participant-reported clinical history. Looked up from germline, CDR1 is MNHEY and CDR2 is SVGAGI. Trimming cost V 5 bases and J 1 base, with 12 bases left between them. CDR3 length: 15 residues. Specimen: PBMCs or T cells enriched from blood (not recorded which). The chain links TRBV6-5 to TRBJ1-3, with no clear D. This receptor was taken from a woman between 40 and 50 years old with acute COVID-19. The CDR3, as DNA: TGTGCCAGCAGTCCCCCTCCACGGTCTGGAAACACCATATATTTT. Residues: CASSPPPRSGNTIYF.